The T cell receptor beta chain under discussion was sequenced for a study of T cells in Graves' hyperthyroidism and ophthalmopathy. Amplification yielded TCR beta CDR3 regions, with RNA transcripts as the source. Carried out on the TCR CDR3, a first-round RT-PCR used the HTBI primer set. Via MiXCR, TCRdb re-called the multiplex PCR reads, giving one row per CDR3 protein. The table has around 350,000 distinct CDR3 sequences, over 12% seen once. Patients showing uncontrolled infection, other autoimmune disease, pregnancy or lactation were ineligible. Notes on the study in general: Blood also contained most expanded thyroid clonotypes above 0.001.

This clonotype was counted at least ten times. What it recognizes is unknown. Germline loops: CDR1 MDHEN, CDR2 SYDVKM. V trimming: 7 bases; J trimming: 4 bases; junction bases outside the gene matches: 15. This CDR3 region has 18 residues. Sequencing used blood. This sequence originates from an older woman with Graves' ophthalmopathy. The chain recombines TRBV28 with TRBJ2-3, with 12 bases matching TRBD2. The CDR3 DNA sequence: TGTGCCAGCATTCCCCTACTAGCGGGGGGAGGGTTGGCAGATACGCAGTATTTT. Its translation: CASIPLLAGGGLADTQYF.